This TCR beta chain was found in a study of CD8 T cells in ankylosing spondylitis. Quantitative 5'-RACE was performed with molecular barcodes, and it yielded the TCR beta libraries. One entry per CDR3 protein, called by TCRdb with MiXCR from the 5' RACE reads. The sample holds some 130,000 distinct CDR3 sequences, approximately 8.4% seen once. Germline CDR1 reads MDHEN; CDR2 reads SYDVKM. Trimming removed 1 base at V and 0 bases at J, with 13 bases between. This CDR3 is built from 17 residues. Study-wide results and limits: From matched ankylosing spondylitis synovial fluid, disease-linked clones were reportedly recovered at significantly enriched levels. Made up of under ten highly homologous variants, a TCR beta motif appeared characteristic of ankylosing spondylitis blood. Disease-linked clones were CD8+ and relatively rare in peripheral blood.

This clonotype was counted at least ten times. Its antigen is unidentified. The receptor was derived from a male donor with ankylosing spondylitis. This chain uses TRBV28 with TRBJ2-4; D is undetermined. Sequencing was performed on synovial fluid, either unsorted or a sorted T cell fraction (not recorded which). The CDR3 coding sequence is TGTGCCAGCAGTTTATTCTCAACGAGCCTAGCCAAAAACATTCAGTACTTC. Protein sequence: CASSLFSTSLAKNIQYF.